Listed below are T cell receptor beta chains from one sample, sequenced in a study of blood T cell repertoires in COVID-19. Assay: immunoSEQ multiplex PCR; the TCRdb copy retains only in-frame clones and omits some. This repertoire shows 200,000 to 250,000 clones, roughly four fifths found once; its top ten account for 8.9%. Sample: peripheral blood. Every receptor here comes from an elderly man with acute or convalescent COVID-19. The CDR3 runs from the conserved cysteine through the conserved F or W. A D gene is named only where the DNA matches it firmly. Clone size is shown for a subset of rows, as once, few, many or a class of expanded clone.

V gene	J gene	clone size	D gene	CDR3 protein	CDR3 DNA
TRBV6-5	TRBJ1-5	-	-	CASRGGGASNQPQHF	TGTGCCAGCAGAGGCGGGGGGGCCAGCAATCAGCCCCAGCATTTT
TRBV6-5	TRBJ1-2	-	-	CATSIEPTGDYGYTF	TGTGCCACCTCAATAGAACCGACGGGAGACTATGGCTACACCTTC
TRBV30	TRBJ1-5	-	-	CAWSEDLGAGQPQHF	TGTGCCTGGAGTGAAGATCTGGGGGCAGGACAGCCCCAGCATTTT
TRBV19	TRBJ2-7	-	TRBD1	CASNMGTGVYEQYF	TGTGCCAGTAACATGGGGACAGGGGTTTACGAGCAGTACTTC
TRBV7-9	TRBJ1-4	-	-	CASSSDRRTNEKLFF	TGTGCCAGCAGCAGTGACAGGAGAACTAATGAAAAACTGTTTTTT
TRBV12-3/TRBV12-4	TRBJ2-7	once	-	CASRRDSYYEQYF	TGTGCCAGCCGGAGGGACAGCTACTACGAGCAGTACTTC
TRBV7-3	TRBJ2-2	-	TRBD1	CASGQGNTGELFF	TGTGCCAGTGGACAGGGGAACACCGGGGAGCTGTTTTTT
TRBV12-1	TRBJ2-7	-	-	CASSPHLGGSRTSGISYEQYF	TGTGCCAGCAGCCCCCACCTAGGGGGTTCCAGGACTAGCGGGATCTCCTACGAGCAGTACTTC
TRBV3-1/TRBV3-2	TRBJ1-2	-	-	CASSHRGANYGYTF	TGTGCCAGCAGCCACAGGGGTGCTAACTATGGCTACACCTTC
TRBV7-9	TRBJ2-7	-	TRBD1	CASSLASLGDRGTYEQYF	TGTGCCAGCAGCTTAGCGTCACTTGGGGACAGGGGCACCTACGAGCAGTACTTC
TRBV5-5	TRBJ2-5	-	-	CASSLASVWQETQYF	TGTGCCAGCAGCTTGGCGTCGGTTTGGCAAGAGACCCAGTACTTC
TRBV28	TRBJ2-7	-	TRBD1	CASSLPGTGHGEQYF	TGTGCCAGCAGTTTACCCGGGACAGGGCATGGGGAGCAGTACTTC
TRBV7-7	TRBJ2-3	-	TRBD2	CASSPDPLAGGRDTQYF	TGTGCCAGCAGCCCAGACCCTCTGGCGGGGGGGCGGGATACGCAGTATTTT
TRBV5-8	TRBJ1-5	-	-	CASSLERDTDSNQPQHF	TGTGCCAGCAGCTTGGAAAGGGACACGGATAGCAATCAGCCCCAGCATTTT
TRBV27	TRBJ1-1	-	TRBD1	CASWGFGTGQAFF	TGTGCCAGCTGGGGTTTCGGGACAGGACAAGCTTTCTTT
TRBV7-2	TRBJ2-1	once	TRBD2	CASKFSGRASEQFF	TGTGCCAGCAAGTTTAGCGGGAGGGCCAGTGAGCAGTTCTTC
TRBV11-3	TRBJ2-1	-	-	CASSLRGSTHNEQFF	TGTGCCAGCAGTTTAAGGGGGAGCACCCACAATGAGCAGTTCTTC
TRBV19	TRBJ2-1	-	TRBD1	CASRGTGRGRGSPSSYNEQFF	TGTGCCAGTCGCGGGACAGGGAGGGGGAGGGGAAGTCCCAGCTCCTACAATGAGCAGTTCTTC
TRBV2	TRBJ2-3	-	-	CASGPGHVTDTQYF	TGTGCCAGCGGACCGGGACACGTCACAGATACGCAGTATTTT
TRBV20-1	TRBJ2-1	-	-	CSAKSGEQFF	TGCAGTGCCAAGTCCGGTGAGCAGTTCTTC
TRBV5-6	TRBJ2-7	-	-	CASSPQAGSYEQYF	TGTGCCAGCAGCCCCCAGGCGGGTTCCTACGAGCAGTACTTC
TRBV5-1	TRBJ1-5	-	TRBD1	CASSLGQGGNQPQHF	TGCGCCAGCAGCTTGGGCCAGGGGGGCAATCAGCCCCAGCATTTT
TRBV7-2	TRBJ1-5	-	-	CASSLGRVNQPQHF	TGTGCCAGCAGCTTGGGGAGGGTGAATCAGCCCCAGCATTTT
TRBV18	TRBJ2-6	-	-	CASSPPGQPISGANVLTF	TGTGCCAGCTCACCACCCGGACAGCCGATCTCTGGGGCCAACGTCCTGACTTTC
TRBV5-1	TRBJ1-2	-	-	CASSLRTAPDLGYGYTF	TGCGCCAGCAGCTTGAGGACAGCCCCTGATTTGGGCTATGGCTACACCTTC
TRBV7-8	TRBJ2-3	-	TRBD2	CASSLAGLAGGTDTQYF	TGTGCCAGCAGCTTAGCTGGACTAGCGGGAGGGACAGATACGCAGTATTTT
TRBV18	TRBJ1-4	-	TRBD1	CASSPGTGNTFNEKLFF	TGTGCCAGCTCCCCCGGGACAGGCAATACATTTAATGAAAAACTGTTTTTT
TRBV5-6	TRBJ1-2	-	-	CASRGDSFGGVGYTF	TGTGCCAGCAGGGGCGACAGTTTTGGAGGGGTTGGCTACACCTTC
TRBV6-4	TRBJ2-7	-	-	CASSDGEVRESHEQYF	TGTGCCAGCAGTGACGGGGAGGTTAGGGAATCCCACGAGCAGTACTTC
TRBV27	TRBJ2-7	-	TRBD2	CAIAKRGTSGRGEQYF	TGTGCCATCGCCAAACGTGGGACTAGCGGGAGAGGAGAGCAGTACTTC
TRBV5-1	TRBJ2-3	-	TRBD1	CASHRGQTGGTDTQYF	TGCGCCAGCCACAGGGGACAGACAGGGGGCACAGATACGCAGTATTTT
TRBV7-6	TRBJ1-1	-	TRBD1	CASSTLTGGLEAFF	TGTGCCAGCAGCACCTTGACAGGGGGCCTCGAAGCTTTCTTT
TRBV6-1	TRBJ2-1	-	TRBD2	CASSEDGTSGGLYNEQFF	TGTGCCAGCAGTGAAGATGGGACTAGCGGAGGTCTCTACAATGAGCAGTTCTTC
TRBV18	TRBJ2-7	-	TRBD1	CASSRNRGREEQYF	TGTGCCAGCTCGAGGAACAGGGGGCGAGAAGAGCAGTACTTC
TRBV28	TRBJ1-2	-	-	CASNGLNYGYTF	TGTGCCAGCAATGGCCTCAACTATGGCTACACCTTC
TRBV2	TRBJ2-7	-	TRBD2	CASNLAGDASYEQYF	TGTGCCAGCAACTTAGCGGGGGATGCATCCTACGAGCAGTACTTC
TRBV6-5	TRBJ2-2	-	-	CASIRGANAGELFF	TGTGCCAGCATACGGGGGGCTAATGCCGGGGAGCTGTTTTTT
TRBV11-1	TRBJ2-7	-	-	CASSLAGVSYEQYF	TGTGCCAGCAGCTTAGCAGGGGTCTCCTACGAGCAGTACTTC
TRBV5-1	TRBJ1-1	-	TRBD1	CASSPLGTGALSTEAFF	TGCGCCAGCAGCCCCTTGGGGACAGGGGCTCTGAGCACTGAAGCTTTCTTT
TRBV5-1	TRBJ1-1	-	TRBD1	CASTAQGNSNTEAFF	TGCGCCAGCACCGCACAGGGGAACTCGAACACTGAAGCTTTCTTT
TRBV2	TRBJ2-7	once	TRBD2	CASKAGGQTVGEQYF	TGTGCCAGCAAAGCGGGAGGGCAAACGGTTGGTGAGCAGTACTTC
TRBV4-1	TRBJ2-7	-	TRBD2	CASSRDGGGAYEQYF	TGCGCCAGCAGCCGAGACGGCGGGGGGGCCTACGAGCAGTACTTC
TRBV18	TRBJ1-5	-	TRBD1	CASSRGQGSNQPQHF	TGTGCCAGCTCACGCGGACAGGGAAGCAATCAGCCCCAGCATTTT
TRBV19	TRBJ2-7	-	TRBD2	CASSISSGRPSDEQYF	TGTGCCAGTAGTATTTCGAGCGGGAGGCCTAGCGACGAGCAGTACTTC
TRBV6-2/TRBV6-3	TRBJ2-2	-	-	CASSRRGEVLGLGELFF	TGTGCCAGCAGCCGCCGGGGTGAAGTCCTCGGCCTCGGGGAGCTGTTTTTT
TRBV28	TRBJ1-6	-	-	CASSQGFSSPLHF	TGTGCCAGCAGTCAGGGGTTTAGTTCACCCCTCCACTTT
TRBV18	TRBJ1-5	-	-	CASSSQGHQPQHF	TGTGCCAGCTCATCTCAGGGTCATCAGCCCCAGCATTTT
TRBV19	TRBJ1-2	-	TRBD1	CASSLQGAQGYGYTF	TGTGCCAGTAGTTTACAGGGGGCGCAGGGGTATGGCTACACCTTC
TRBV18	TRBJ1-6	-	-	CASSSSSTGLGSPLHF	TGTGCCAGCTCATCCTCTTCTACAGGGTTAGGTTCACCCCTCCACTTT
TRBV7-8	TRBJ1-4	-	-	CASSLIGSGGEKLFF	TGTGCCAGCAGCTTAATTGGGTCGGGGGGCGAAAAACTGTTTTTT
TRBV6-5	TRBJ2-7	-	-	CASSKTTGAAYEQYF	TGTGCCAGCAGCAAGACGACAGGCGCTGCATACGAGCAGTACTTC
TRBV4-1	TRBJ2-1	-	TRBD2	CASSRGTSGVKSYNEQFF	TGCGCCAGCAGCCGCGGGACTAGCGGGGTGAAGTCCTACAATGAGCAGTTCTTC
TRBV27	TRBJ2-3	-	TRBD2	CASRSREGLLTDTQYF	TGTGCCAGCAGGTCCCGGGAGGGTCTACTCACAGATACGCAGTATTTT
TRBV28	TRBJ2-3	-	TRBD1	CASSFQGTGGADTQYF	TGTGCCAGCAGCTTTCAAGGGACAGGGGGCGCAGATACGCAGTATTTT
TRBV18	TRBJ2-7	-	TRBD1	CASSKGASTYEQYF	TGTGCCAGCTCAAAGGGGGCAAGTACCTACGAGCAGTACTTC
TRBV5-1	TRBJ2-7	-	-	CASSLVRGGRSYEQYF	TGCGCCAGCAGCTTGGTTCGTGGGGGCCGATCCTACGAGCAGTACTTC
TRBV28	TRBJ2-3	-	TRBD2	CASYGGADTQYF	TGTGCCAGCTATGGGGGGGCAGATACGCAGTATTTT